Shown below are 17 T cell receptor beta chains from a single sample sequenced in a study of blood T cell repertoires in COVID-19 (dated by TCRdb to about 2020). Libraries were built with the immunoSEQ multiplex PCR assay. As stored in TCRdb, this immuneACCESS dataset retains in-frame rearrangements with V and J assigned. A fraction of the clones does not appear; measured against another copy, unresolved V genes explain less than half of the discrepancy, and the remainder lacks a known reason. Here the sample has around 200,000 clones; under 90% occur a single time. The leading ten clones occupy 2% to 3% of the sample. Sequenced sample: peripheral blood. These receptors were obtained from a woman aged 40-49 years with active or convalescent COVID-19.

The CDR3 is CASSLAGGHSNYEQYF. The CDR3 DNA reads TGTGCCAGCAGCTTAGCCGGGGGGCATTCAAACTACGAGCAGTACTTC. The chain recombines TRBV11-3 with TRBJ2-7; D is perhaps TRBD2 (7 bases). CDR3 length: 16 amino acids. Per germline, CDR1 SGHNT and CDR2 YENEEA. Trimming pared 1 base from V and 3 bases from J, leaving 16 bases between. The entire variable domain, with the rest obtained from reference TRBV11-3 and TRBJ2-7, is as follows: EAGVVQSPRYKIIEKKQPVAFWCNPISGHNTLYWYLQNLGQGPELLIRYENEEAVDDSQLPKDRFSAERLKGVDSTLKIQPAELGDSAVYLCASSLAGGHSNYEQYFGPGTRLTVT.

This chain links TRBV9 with TRBJ2-1; D is undetermined. Looked up from germline, CDR1 is SGDLS and CDR2 is YYNGEE. CDR3 length: 15 amino acids. With 4 bases removed from V and 5 bases from J, the gap between germline ends came to 16 bases. This chain's CDR3 is CASSHDPSRNNEQFF. The CDR3, as DNA: TGTGCCAGCAGCCATGACCCCTCCAGGAACAATGAGCAGTTCTTC.

The chain combines TRBV30 with TRBJ1-4; 8 bases are shared with TRBD1. CDR1 GTSNPN and CDR2 SVGIG come from the germline V gene (reference sequence). The CDR3 length is 14 residues. Trimming removed 2 bases from V and 6 bases from J; junction bases left unmatched: 5. The CDR3 region has the DNA TGTGCCTGGAGTAGGACAGGGATTTATGAAAAACTGTTTTTT. This encodes CAWSRTGIYEKLFF.

The chain carries TRBV2 and TRBJ1-4, with a possible D match to TRBD1 (5 bases). Germline values: CDR1 SNHLY, CDR2 FYNNEI. This CDR3 region has 13 residues. V dropped 8 bases and J dropped 7 bases, with 14 bases sitting between them. The chain's CDR3 is CASDRTPGEKLFF. The CDR3, as DNA: TGTGCCAGCGATAGGACACCGGGTGAAAAACTGTTTTTT. Together with reference TRBV2 and TRBJ1-4, the CDR3 gives the full variable domain: EPEVTQTPSHQVTQMGQEVILRCVPISNHLYFYWYRQILGQKVEFLVSFYNNEISEKSEIFDDQFSVERPDGSNFTLKIRSTKLEDSAMYFCASDRTPGEKLFFGSGTQLSVL.

The table lists this clone with a count of one. The rearrangement uses TRBV30 and TRBJ1-5; D is uncertain. Germline V gene sequence: CDR1 GTSNPN, CDR2 SVGIG (reference sequence). V gave up 1 base and J gave up 3 bases, with 7 bases separating them. The CDR3 contains 13 residues. The CDR3 sequence is CAWSALPNQPQHF. The CDR3 DNA reads as TGTGCCTGGAGTGCCCTCCCCAATCAGCCCCAGCATTTT.

Only a few counts were recorded for this clone. The chain is built from TRBV11-3 and TRBJ1-6, with unresolved D. In germline, CDR1 is SGHNT, CDR2 YENEEA. The V end was cut by 1 base, the J end by 7 bases, with 11 bases between. The CDR3 has 15 residues. CDR3 bases: TGTGCCAGCAGCTTAGGGACTAGAGGCAATTCACCCCTCCACTTT. This encodes CASSLGTRGNSPLHF.

The J gene is TRBJ2-7, the V gene TRBV18, with 7 bases aligning to TRBD1. This CDR3 is 15 amino acids long. Per germline, CDR1 KGHSH and CDR2 LQKENI. J was trimmed by 3 bases and V by 3 bases; bases with no gene match: 8. The CDR3 reads CASSPLGQSNYEQYF. In DNA, the CDR3 is TGTGCCAGCTCACCCCTGGGACAGTCGAACTACGAGCAGTACTTC.

The rearrangement joins TRBV27 to TRBJ1-1, with 8 bases that match TRBD1. After removal of 3 bases from V and 1 base from J, the junction contained 10 bases not matched to a gene. Germline V gene lookup returns CDR1 MNHEY and CDR2 SMNVEV (reference sequence). This CDR3 is 17 amino acids long. The CDR3 reads CASSFQTPTGGNTEAFF. The CDR3 DNA sequence: TGTGCCAGCAGTTTTCAGACCCCAACAGGGGGGAACACTGAAGCTTTCTTT.

The rearrangement uses TRBV12-3 or TRBV12-4 and TRBJ2-7, with 8 bases lining up with TRBD2. With 5 bases clipped from V and 9 bases from J, the junction kept 9 bases outside the gene matches. The CDR3 totals 13 residues. The CDR3 protein is CASSPTGGQAQYF. CDR3 nucleotides: TGTGCCAGCAGTCCTACGGGAGGGCAGGCGCAGTACTTC.

This clone was counted only a few times. This chain links TRBV24-1 with TRBJ1-4; 7 bases map to TRBD1. The V and J ends lost 5 bases and 7 bases, in that order; junction bases with no gene match: 3. In germline, CDR1 is KGHDR, CDR2 SFDVKD. CDR3 length: 13 residues. The CDR3 bases are TGTGCCACCAGTGGAGGGGGCGGTGAAAAACTGTTTTTT. Encoded protein: CATSGGGGEKLFF.

This clone was seen more than once but under ten times. This chain connects TRBV14 to TRBJ2-7; 7 nucleotides line up with TRBD1. This CDR3 contains 14 residues. Germline CDR1 reads SGHDN; CDR2 reads FVKESK. The trim removed 6 bases at V and 0 bases at J, leaving 5 bases unmatched. The chain's CDR3 is CASRIDRDSYEQYF. CDR3 bases: TGTGCCAGCAGAATTGACAGGGACTCCTACGAGCAGTACTTC.

This chain links TRBV6-6 with TRBJ1-2, with TRBD1 as a possible D gene (6 bases). Germline CDR1 reads MNHNY; CDR2 reads SVGAGI (reference sequence). The CDR3 is 13 amino acids. The V end lost 8 bases, the J end lost 1 base, and 11 bases lay between the germline ends. The DNA for the CDR3 is TGTGCCAGCGGGCAGGGGAATAACTATGGCTACACCTTC. Protein: CASGQGNNYGYTF.

The chain couples TRBV7-6 to TRBJ2-1, with 8 bases identical to TRBD2. The CDR3 loop spans 16 amino acids. From germline, CDR1 is SGHVS and CDR2 FNYEAQ. With V trimmed by 3 bases and J by 9 bases, 13 bases remained unmatched. This CDR3 is CASSFLAGPGRGEQFF. The CDR3 region has the DNA TGTGCCAGCAGCTTTCTAGCGGGCCCTGGGAGGGGTGAGCAGTTCTTC.

The rearrangement links TRBV11-2 to TRBJ1-2; possible D gene TRBD1, 5 bases. The CDR3 runs to 14 residues. The V end was cut by 3 bases, the J end by 5 bases, with 13 bases between. Germline loops: CDR1 SGHAT, CDR2 FQNNGV. CDR3 in DNA: TGTGCCAGCAGCTTCCGTGGGGCTCGTTATGGCTACACCTTC. Its translation: CASSFRGARYGYTF. Combining the CDR3 with reference TRBV11-2 and TRBJ1-2 gives the whole variable domain EAGVAQSPRYKIIEKRQSVAFWCNPISGHATLYWYQQILGQGPKLLIQFQNNGVVDDSQLPKDRFSAERLKGVDSTLKIQPAKLEDSAVYLCASSFRGARYGYTFGSGTRLTVV.

The chain uses TRBV29-1 and TRBJ2-7; tentatively, D is TRBD2 (5 bases). Trimming took off 4 bases at V and 7 bases at J, with 17 bases between the two ends. Per germline, CDR1 SQVTM and CDR2 ANQGSEA. The CDR3 covers 13 residues. Here the CDR3 DNA reads TGCAGCGTTGGGAGGAACCCTACGGGGGAGCAGTACTTC. This encodes CSVGRNPTGEQYF.

The chain couples TRBV7-2 to TRBJ2-4; no definite D call. V was trimmed by 5 bases and J by 7 bases, leaving 12 bases between them. Germline V gives CDR1 SGHTA, CDR2 FQGNSA. The CDR3 spans 13 residues. The CDR3, as DNA: TGTGCCAGCAGCCCCCCGATGAGGAACATTCAGTACTTC. It yields the protein CASSPPMRNIQYF.

The chain joins TRBV18 to TRBJ1-2; a weak D match, TRBD1 (6 bases). Trimming pared 2 bases from V and 8 bases from J, leaving 18 bases between. CDR1 and CDR2 from the germline V gene are KGHSH and LQKENI. There are 15 residues in the CDR3. CDR3 DNA sequence: TGTGCCAGCTCACCAACTAAAAGGGCAGGGGACGGCTACACCTTC. This sequence encodes CASSPTKRAGDGYTF.